The T cell receptor (beta chain) under discussion was sequenced for a study of OX40 agonist ivuxolimab in advanced cancers. Whole-study findings and limits: CD8+ T cells showed, on average, more clonal expansion than CD4+ cells.

Sequencing was performed with immunoSEQ multiplex PCR; in TCRdb, only in-frame clones are kept and a portion is missing. The sample holds 75,000 to 95,000 clones, 92% seen once. Note on this clone: What it binds is unknown.

The V end lost 5 bases, the J end lost 1 base, and 11 bases lay between the germline ends. Looked up from germline, CDR1 is MNHEY and CDR2 is SVGAGI. CDR3 size: 14 residues. Sample: CD4+ or CD8+ T cells sorted from blood, taken in a trial of the OX40 agonist ivuxolimab. The rearrangement uses TRBV6-5 and TRBJ1-2; D possibly corresponds to TRBD1 (5 bases). This sequence was found in an adult with an advanced solid tumor such as melanoma, head and neck, liver or kidney cancer. The CDR3 DNA reads TGTGCCAGCAGTCAGCAGGGATTTAACTATGGCTACACCTTC. Amino acids: CASSQQGFNYGYTF.